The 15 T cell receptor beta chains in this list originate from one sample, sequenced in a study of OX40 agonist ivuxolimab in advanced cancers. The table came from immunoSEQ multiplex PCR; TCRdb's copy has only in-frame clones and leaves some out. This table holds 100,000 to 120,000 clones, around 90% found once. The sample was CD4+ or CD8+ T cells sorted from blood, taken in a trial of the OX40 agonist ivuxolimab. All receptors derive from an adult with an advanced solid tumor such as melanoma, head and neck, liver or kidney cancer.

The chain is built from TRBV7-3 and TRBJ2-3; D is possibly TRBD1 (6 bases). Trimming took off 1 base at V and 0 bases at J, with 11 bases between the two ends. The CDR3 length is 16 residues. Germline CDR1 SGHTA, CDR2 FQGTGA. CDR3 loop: CASSLKGDTSTDTQYF. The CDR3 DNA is TGTGCCAGCAGCTTAAAGGGGGATACTAGCACAGATACGCAGTATTTT.

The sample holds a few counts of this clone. In nucleotides, the CDR3 is TGTGCCAGCAGTCGGACCGGGACAGGGGGTGGCTACACCTTC. Amino acids: CASSRTGTGGGYTF. The chain combines TRBV28 with TRBJ1-2, with 11 bases aligning to TRBD1. Trimming removed 5 bases from V and 7 bases from J; junction bases left unmatched: 6. Germline values: CDR1 MDHEN, CDR2 SYDVKM. The CDR3 length is 14 residues.

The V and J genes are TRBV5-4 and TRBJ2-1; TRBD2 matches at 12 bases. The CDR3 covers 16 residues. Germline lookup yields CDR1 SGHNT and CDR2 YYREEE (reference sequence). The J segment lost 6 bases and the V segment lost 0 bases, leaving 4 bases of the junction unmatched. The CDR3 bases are TGTGCCAGCAGCTTGGGGACTAGCGGGATAGGCAATGAGCAGTTCTTC. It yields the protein CASSLGTSGIGNEQFF.

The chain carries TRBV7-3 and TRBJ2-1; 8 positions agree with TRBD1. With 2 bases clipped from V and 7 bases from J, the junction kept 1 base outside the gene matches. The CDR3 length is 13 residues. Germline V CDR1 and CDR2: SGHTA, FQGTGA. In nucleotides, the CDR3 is TGTGCCAGCAGCTTATACAGGGGGAATGAGCAGTTCTTC. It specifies CASSLYRGNEQFF.

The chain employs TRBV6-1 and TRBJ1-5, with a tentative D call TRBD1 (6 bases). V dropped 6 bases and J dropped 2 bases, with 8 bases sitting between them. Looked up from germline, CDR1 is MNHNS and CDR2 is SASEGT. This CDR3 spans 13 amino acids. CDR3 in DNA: TGTGCCAGCAGCGGACAGCGCAATCAGCCCCAGCATTTT. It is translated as CASSGQRNQPQHF.

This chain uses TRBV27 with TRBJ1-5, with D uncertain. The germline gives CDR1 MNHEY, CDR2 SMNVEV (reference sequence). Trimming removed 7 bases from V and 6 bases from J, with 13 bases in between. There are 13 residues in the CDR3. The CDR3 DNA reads TGTGCCAGCACTGCCGGGGTGGGTCAGCCCCAGCATTTT. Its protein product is CASTAGVGQPQHF.

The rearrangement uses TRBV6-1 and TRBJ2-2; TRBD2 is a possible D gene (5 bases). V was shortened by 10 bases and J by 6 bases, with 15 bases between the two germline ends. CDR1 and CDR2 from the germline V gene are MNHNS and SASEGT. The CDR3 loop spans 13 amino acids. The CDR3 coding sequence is TGTGCCATCTTGAGGGCAGGCCCCGGGGAGCTGTTTTTT. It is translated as CAILRAGPGELFF.

CDR3 in DNA: TGTGCCAGCAGCTCAACACTAGCGGGGATATACAATGAGCAGTTCTTC. Protein product: CASSSTLAGIYNEQFF. The chain is built from TRBV9 and TRBJ2-1, with 10 positions matching TRBD2. In germline, CDR1 is SGDLS, CDR2 YYNGEE. J was trimmed by 4 bases and V by 4 bases; bases with no gene match: 8. CDR3 length: 16 amino acids.

Here the CDR3 DNA reads TGTGCCACCCGACACGAGAACTCTGGAAACACCATATATTTT. Amino acid sequence: CATRHENSGNTIYF. The chain has TRBV18 and TRBJ1-3; D unresolved. V lost 10 bases, J lost 0 bases, and 13 bases lay in between. The CDR3 sequence is 14 residues long. CDR1 KGHSH and CDR2 LQKENI come from the germline V gene.

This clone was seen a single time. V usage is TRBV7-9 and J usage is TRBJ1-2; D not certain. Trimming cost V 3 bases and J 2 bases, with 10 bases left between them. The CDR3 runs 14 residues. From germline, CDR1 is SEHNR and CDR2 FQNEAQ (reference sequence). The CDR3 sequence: CASSFLRANYGYTF. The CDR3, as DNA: TGTGCCAGCAGCTTTTTACGGGCAAACTATGGCTACACCTTC.

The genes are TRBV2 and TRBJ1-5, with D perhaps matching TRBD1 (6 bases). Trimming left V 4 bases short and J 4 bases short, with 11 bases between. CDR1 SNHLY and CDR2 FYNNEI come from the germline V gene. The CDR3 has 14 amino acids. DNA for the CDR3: TGTGCCAGCAGTGGGGGGGGCTGGAATCAGCCCCAGCATTTT. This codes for CASSGGGWNQPQHF.

The CDR3 DNA reads as TGTGCCAGCAGCGGGTCCCTAGCGGGAGGTAGGGGTGAGCAGTACTTC. Its translation is CASSGSLAGGRGEQYF. This chain links TRBV5-4 with TRBJ2-7; 11 bases fit TRBD2. Germline CDR1 reads SGHNT; CDR2 reads YYREEE (reference sequence). CDR3 size: 16 residues. Trimming cost V 4 bases and J 7 bases; bases outside gene matches: 13.

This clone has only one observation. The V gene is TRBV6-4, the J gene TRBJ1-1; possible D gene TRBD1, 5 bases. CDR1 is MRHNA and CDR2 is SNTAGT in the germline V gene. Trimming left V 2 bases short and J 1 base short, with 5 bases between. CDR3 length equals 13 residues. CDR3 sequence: CASSDDRNTEAFF. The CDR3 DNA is TGTGCCAGCAGTGACGACAGGAACACTGAAGCTTTCTTT.

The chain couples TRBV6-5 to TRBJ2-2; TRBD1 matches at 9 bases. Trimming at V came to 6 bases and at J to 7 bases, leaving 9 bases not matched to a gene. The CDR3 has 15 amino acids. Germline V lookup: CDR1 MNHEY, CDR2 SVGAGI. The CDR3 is CASSSGTGPGGELFF. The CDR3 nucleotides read TGTGCCAGCAGCTCGGGGACAGGGCCCGGCGGGGAGCTGTTTTTT.

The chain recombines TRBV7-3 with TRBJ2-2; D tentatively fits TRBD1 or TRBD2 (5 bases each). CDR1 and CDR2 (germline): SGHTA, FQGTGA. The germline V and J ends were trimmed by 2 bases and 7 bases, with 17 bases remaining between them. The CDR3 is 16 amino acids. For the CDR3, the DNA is TGTGCCAGCAGCTTAGTCGGGTCGGGGCCCGGCGGGGAGCTGTTTTTT. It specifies CASSLVGSGPGGELFF.